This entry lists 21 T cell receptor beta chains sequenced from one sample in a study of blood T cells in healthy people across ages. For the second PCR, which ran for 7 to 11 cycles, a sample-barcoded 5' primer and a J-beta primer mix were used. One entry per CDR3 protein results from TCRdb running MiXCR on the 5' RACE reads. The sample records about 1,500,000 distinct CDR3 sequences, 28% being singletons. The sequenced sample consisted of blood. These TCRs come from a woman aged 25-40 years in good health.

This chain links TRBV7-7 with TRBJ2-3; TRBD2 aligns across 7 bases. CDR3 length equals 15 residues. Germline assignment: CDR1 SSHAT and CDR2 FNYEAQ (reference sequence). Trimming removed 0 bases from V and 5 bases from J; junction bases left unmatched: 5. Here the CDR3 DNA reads TGTGCCAGCAGCTTAGCGGGAGGGTGGAGAGATACGCAGTATTTT. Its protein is CASSLAGGWRDTQYF.

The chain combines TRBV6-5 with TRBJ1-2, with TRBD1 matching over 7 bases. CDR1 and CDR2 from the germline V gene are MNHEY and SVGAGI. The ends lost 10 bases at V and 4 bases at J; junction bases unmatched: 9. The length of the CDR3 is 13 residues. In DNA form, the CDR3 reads TGTGCCATCACCCGACAGGGCGCCTATGGCTACACCTTC. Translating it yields CAITRQGAYGYTF.

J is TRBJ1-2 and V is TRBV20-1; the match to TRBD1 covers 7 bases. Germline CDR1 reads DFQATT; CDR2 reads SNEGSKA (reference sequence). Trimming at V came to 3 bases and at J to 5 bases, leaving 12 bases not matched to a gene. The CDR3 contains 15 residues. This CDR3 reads CSASKTMTGRYGYTF. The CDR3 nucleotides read TGCAGTGCTAGCAAAACGATGACAGGGAGATATGGCTACACCTTC.

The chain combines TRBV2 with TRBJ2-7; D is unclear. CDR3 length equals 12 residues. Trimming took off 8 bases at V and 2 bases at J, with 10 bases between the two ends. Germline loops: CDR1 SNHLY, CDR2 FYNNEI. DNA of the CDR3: TGTGCCAGCGTAGGTCAGACCTACGAGCAGTACTTC. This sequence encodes CASVGQTYEQYF.

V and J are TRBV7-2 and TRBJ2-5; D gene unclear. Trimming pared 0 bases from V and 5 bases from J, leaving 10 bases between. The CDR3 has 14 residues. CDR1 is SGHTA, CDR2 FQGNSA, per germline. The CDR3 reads CASSLAGWLETQYF. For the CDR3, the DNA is TGTGCCAGCAGCTTAGCGGGATGGCTTGAGACCCAGTACTTC.

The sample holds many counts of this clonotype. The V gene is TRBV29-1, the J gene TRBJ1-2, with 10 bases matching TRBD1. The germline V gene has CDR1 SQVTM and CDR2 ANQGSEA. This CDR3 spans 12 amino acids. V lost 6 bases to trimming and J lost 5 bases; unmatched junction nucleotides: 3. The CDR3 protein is CSVRQGAYGYTF. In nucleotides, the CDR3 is TGCAGCGTAAGACAGGGGGCGTATGGCTACACCTTC.

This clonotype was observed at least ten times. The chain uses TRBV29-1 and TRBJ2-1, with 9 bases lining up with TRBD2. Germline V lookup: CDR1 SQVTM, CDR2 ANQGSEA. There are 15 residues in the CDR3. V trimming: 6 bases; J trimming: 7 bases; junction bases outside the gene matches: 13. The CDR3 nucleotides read TGCAGCGTCCCTACGACTAGCGGCTACATGAATGAGCAGTTCTTC. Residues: CSVPTTSGYMNEQFF.

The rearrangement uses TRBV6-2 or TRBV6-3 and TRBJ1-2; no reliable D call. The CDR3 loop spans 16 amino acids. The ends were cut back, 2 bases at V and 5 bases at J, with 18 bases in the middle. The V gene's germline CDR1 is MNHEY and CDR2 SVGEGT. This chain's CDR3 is CASSYSTVGKGYGYTF. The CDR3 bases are TGTGCCAGCAGTTACAGTACAGTCGGAAAGGGATATGGCTACACCTTC.

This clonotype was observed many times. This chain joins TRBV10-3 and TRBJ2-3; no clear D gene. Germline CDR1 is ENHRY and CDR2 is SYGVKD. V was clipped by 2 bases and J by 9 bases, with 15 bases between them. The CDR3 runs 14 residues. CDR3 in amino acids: CAISEVRLRPTQYF. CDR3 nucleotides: TGTGCCATCAGTGAGGTTCGACTTCGCCCGACGCAGTATTTT.

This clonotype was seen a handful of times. The CDR3 is CASSLDRGVADTQYF. The CDR3 nucleotides are TGTGCCAGCAGCTTGGACAGGGGGGTCGCAGATACGCAGTATTTT. The chain has TRBV5-4 and TRBJ2-3; 8 bases are a match to TRBD1. The V segment lost 0 bases and the J segment 4 bases; nucleotides outside the gene matches: 4. The CDR3 has 15 amino acids. The V gene's germline CDR1 is SGHNT and CDR2 YYREEE (reference sequence).

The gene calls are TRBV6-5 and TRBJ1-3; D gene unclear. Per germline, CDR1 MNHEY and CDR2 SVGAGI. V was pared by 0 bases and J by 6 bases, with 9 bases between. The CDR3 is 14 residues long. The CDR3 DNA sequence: TGTGCCAGCAGTTACTCGGGGAGGGAAAACACCATATATTTT. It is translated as CASSYSGRENTIYF.

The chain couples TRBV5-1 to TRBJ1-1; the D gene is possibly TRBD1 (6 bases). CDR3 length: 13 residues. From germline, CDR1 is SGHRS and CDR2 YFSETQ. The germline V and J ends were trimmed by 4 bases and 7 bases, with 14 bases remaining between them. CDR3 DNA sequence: TGCGCCAGCAGCCGAACAGGGCAGCTTGAAGCTTTCTTT. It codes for CASSRTGQLEAFF.

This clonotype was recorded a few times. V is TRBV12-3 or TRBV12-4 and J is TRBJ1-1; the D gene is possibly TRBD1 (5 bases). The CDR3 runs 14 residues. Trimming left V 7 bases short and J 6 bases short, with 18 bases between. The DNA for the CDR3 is TGTGCCAGCATCCCGGGTCAGGGTAACTCTGAAGCTTTCTTT. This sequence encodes CASIPGQGNSEAFF.

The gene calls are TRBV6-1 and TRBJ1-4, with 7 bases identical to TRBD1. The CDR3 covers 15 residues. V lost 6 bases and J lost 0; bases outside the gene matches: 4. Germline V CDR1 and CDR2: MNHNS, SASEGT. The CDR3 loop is CASRGQSSTNEKLFF. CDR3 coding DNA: TGTGCCAGCAGGGGACAGTCCTCAACTAATGAAAAACTGTTTTTT.

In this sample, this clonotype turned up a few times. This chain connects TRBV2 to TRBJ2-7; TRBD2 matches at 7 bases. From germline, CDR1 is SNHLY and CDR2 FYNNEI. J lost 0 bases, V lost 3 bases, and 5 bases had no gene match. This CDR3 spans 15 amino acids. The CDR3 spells CASSDGGGTSYEQYF. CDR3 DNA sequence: TGTGCCAGCAGTGATGGGGGGGGGACCTCCTACGAGCAGTACTTC.

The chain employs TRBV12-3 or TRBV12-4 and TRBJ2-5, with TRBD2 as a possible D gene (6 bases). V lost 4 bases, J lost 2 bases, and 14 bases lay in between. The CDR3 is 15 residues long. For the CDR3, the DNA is TGTGCCAGCAGTTATCTAGTGGGAGGACAAGAGACCCAGTACTTC. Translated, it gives CASSYLVGGQETQYF.

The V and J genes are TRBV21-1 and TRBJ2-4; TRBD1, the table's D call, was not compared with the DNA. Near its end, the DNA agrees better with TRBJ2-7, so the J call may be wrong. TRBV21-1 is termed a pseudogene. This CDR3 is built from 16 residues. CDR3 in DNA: TGTACCAGCAGCACCTGGTGGAGACAGGGATTAGACGAGCAGTACTTC. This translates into CTSSTWWRQGLDEQYF.

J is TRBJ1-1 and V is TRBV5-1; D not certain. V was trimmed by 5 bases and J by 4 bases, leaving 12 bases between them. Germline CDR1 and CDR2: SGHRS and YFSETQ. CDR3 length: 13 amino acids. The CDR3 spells CASRGSLGTEAFF. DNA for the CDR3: TGCGCCAGCAGGGGCAGCTTGGGCACTGAAGCTTTCTTT.

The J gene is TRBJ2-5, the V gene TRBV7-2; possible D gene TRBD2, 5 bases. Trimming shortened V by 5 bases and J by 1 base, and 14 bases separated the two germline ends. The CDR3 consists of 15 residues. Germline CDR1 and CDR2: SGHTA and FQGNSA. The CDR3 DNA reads TGTGCCAGCAGCGCGGGTTGGGCGGTCCAAGAGACCCAGTACTTC. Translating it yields CASSAGWAVQETQYF.

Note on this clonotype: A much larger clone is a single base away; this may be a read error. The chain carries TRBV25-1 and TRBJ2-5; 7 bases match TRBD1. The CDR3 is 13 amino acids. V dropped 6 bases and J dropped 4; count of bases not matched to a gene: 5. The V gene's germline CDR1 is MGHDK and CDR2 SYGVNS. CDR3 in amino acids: CASREAGGETQYF. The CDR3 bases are TGTGCCAGCAGGGAAGCAGGGGGAGAGACCCAGTACTTC.

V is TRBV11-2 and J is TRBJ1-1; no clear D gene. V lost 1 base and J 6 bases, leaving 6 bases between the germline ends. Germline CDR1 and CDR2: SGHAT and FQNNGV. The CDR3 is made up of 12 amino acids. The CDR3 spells CASSLVSAEAFF. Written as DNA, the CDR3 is TGTGCCAGCAGCTTAGTGTCTGCTGAAGCTTTCTTT.